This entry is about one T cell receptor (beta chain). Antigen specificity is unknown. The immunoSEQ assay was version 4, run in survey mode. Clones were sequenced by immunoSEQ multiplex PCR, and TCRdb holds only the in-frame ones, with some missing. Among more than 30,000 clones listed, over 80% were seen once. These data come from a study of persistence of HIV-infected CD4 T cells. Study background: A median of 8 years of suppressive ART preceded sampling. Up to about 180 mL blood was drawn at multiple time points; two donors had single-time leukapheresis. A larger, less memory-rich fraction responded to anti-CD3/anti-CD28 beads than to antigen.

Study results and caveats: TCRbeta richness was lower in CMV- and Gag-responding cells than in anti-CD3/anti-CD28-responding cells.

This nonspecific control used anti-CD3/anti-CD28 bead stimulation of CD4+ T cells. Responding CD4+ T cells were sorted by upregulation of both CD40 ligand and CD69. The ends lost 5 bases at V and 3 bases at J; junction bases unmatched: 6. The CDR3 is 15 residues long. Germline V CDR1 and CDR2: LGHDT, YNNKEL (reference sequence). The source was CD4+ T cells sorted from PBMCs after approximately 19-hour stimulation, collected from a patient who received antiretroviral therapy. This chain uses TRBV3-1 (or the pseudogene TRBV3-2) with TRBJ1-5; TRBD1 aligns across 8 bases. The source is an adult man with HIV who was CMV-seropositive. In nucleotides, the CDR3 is TGTGCCAGCAGCAATGGACAGGGTTACAATCAGCCCCAGCATTTT. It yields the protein CASSNGQGYNQPQHF.